What follows describes a single T cell receptor beta chain. The sample is drawn from a study of shared T cell receptors in the human thymus. TCRdb's copy holds only in-frame clones and misses some; the assay was immunoSEQ multiplex PCR. The sample has around 340,000 clones; approximately 95% are singletons. The CDR3 is 17 residues long. Looked up from germline, CDR1 is SGDLS and CDR2 is YYNGEE. Germline trimming cut 4 bases from V and 6 bases from J; bases unmatched to any gene: 16. This sequence joins TRBV9 and TRBJ2-1, with TRBD2 matching over 7 bases. Sample: thymocytes. This TCR was sampled from a human donor. The CDR3: CASSPFTRAGRANEQFF. In DNA form, the CDR3 reads TGTGCCAGCAGCCCATTTACGAGAGCGGGGCGGGCCAATGAGCAGTTCTTC. Drawing the rest from reference TRBV9 and TRBJ2-1, the complete variable domain is DSGVTQTPKHLITATGQRVTLRCSPRSGDLSVYWYQQSLDQGLQFLIQYYNGEERAKGNILERFSAQQFPDLHSELNLSSLELGDSALYFCASSPFTRAGRANEQFFGPGTRLTVL.